A selection of T cell receptor beta chains follows, all from one sample in a study of cytomegalovirus exposure and HLA in healthy donors. Repertoires were generated with immunoSEQ multiplex PCR, while TCRdb's copy carries only in-frame clones and drops some. This sample has about 69,000 clones, with roughly 71% found just once. The sequenced sample was PBMCs. These receptors all stem from a woman aged 60-75 years in good health and CMV-seropositive. Both conserved end residues are part of each CDR3. A D gene is named only where the DNA matches it firmly. Size is stated for part of the rows, as once, few or many counts, or as a class when the clone is expanded.

TRBJ2-1	19	TRBV11-2	TRBD2	once	CASSLDSGSGSIFDNEQFF	TGTGCCAGCAGCTTAGATTCTGGTAGCGGGAGTATTTTCGACAATGAGCAGTTCTTC
TRBJ1-3	16	TRBV18	NA	NA	CASSPPTQFSGNTIYF	TGTGCCAGCTCACCCCCCACGCAGTTCTCTGGAAACACCATATATTTT
TRBJ1-1	15	TRBV7-8	NA	NA	CASSADRGMNTEAFF	TGTGCCAGCAGCGCGGACAGAGGAATGAACACTGAAGCTTTCTTT
TRBJ1-1	12	TRBV29-1	NA	NA	CSVPYLHTEAFF	TGCAGCGTTCCCTACCTTCACACTGAAGCTTTCTTT
TRBJ2-6	15	TRBV2	TRBD1	NA	CATGQGARGANVLTF	TGTGCCACCGGACAGGGGGCACGTGGGGCCAACGTCCTGACTTTC
TRBJ2-7	16	TRBV5-1	TRBD2	NA	CASSLGGVSGLYEQYF	TGCGCCAGCAGCTTGGGGGGAGTTAGCGGGCTCTACGAGCAGTACTTC
TRBJ2-1	16	TRBV4-1	TRBD2	NA	CASSQVLAAFGNEQFF	TGCGCCAGCAGCCAAGTACTAGCGGCCTTCGGCAATGAGCAGTTCTTC
TRBJ2-7	17	TRBV6-1	TRBD2	NA	CASSEAPPGDYFYEQYF	TGTGCCAGCAGTGAAGCGCCCCCTGGGGACTATTTCTACGAGCAGTACTTC
TRBJ1-1	13	TRBV11-3	NA	few	CASRVTGQAEAFF	TGTGCCAGCAGAGTTACAGGGCAGGCTGAAGCTTTCTTT
TRBJ2-7	13	TRBV11-2	NA	NA	CASSATPGVEQYF	TGTGCCAGCAGCGCCACACCAGGGGTCGAGCAGTACTTC
TRBJ2-1	13	TRBV11-2	NA	NA	CASSLFGVNEQFF	TGTGCCAGCAGCTTATTCGGGGTCAATGAGCAGTTCTTC
TRBJ1-4	13	TRBV14	NA	NA	CASSISQSEKLFF	TGTGCCAGCAGCATTTCCCAATCCGAAAAACTGTTTTTT
TRBJ2-3	15	TRBV11-3	NA	NA	CASSLGQGNTDTQYF	TGTGCCAGCAGCTTAGGTCAGGGGAATACAGATACGCAGTATTTT
TRBJ1-6	16	TRBV7-9	TRBD1	NA	CASSPGTGNPNSPLHF	TGTGCCAGCAGCCCCGGGACAGGGAACCCTAATTCACCCCTCCACTTT
TRBJ2-2	15	TRBV7-3	NA	NA	CASSLTGQYTGELFF	TGTGCCAGCAGCTTAACCGGACAGTACACCGGGGAGCTGTTTTTT
TRBJ2-5	13	TRBV5-1	NA	NA	CASRATGQETQYF	TGCGCCAGCAGGGCCACGGGACAAGAGACCCAGTACTTC
TRBJ1-1	15	TRBV7-9	NA	NA	CASSLDPARGTEAFF	TGTGCCAGCAGCTTAGACCCAGCCCGAGGGACTGAAGCTTTCTTT
TRBJ1-4	12	TRBV29-1	NA	few	CSVGADGGELFF	TGCAGCGTTGGAGCTGACGGGGGGGAACTGTTTTTT
TRBJ1-4	14	TRBV5-1	TRBD1	NA	CASSLGQGNEKLFF	TGCGCCAGCAGCTTGGGACAGGGGAACGAAAAACTGTTTTTT
TRBJ1-2	14	TRBV4-1	NA	NA	CASSQDPYRDGYTF	TGCGCCAGCAGCCAAGACCCCTACAGGGATGGCTACACCTTC
TRBJ1-5	14	TRBV10-3	NA	few	CATPTVYSNQPQHF	TGTGCCACTCCGACAGTATATAGCAATCAGCCCCAGCATTTT
TRBJ2-7	15	TRBV29-1	TRBD1	NA	CSVEDRQGVSYEQYF	TGCAGCGTTGAAGATCGACAGGGGGTGTCCTACGAGCAGTACTTC
TRBJ2-7	14	TRBV2	TRBD1	NA	CASTGQGPSYEQYF	TGTGCCAGCACAGGACAGGGGCCCTCCTACGAGCAGTACTTC
TRBJ1-5	14	TRBV10-3	NA	NA	CAIRDTLVGQPQHF	TGTGCCATCAGGGACACTTTAGTTGGTCAGCCCCAGCATTTT
TRBJ1-2	12	TRBV5-4	NA	NA	CASSSDIYGYTF	TGTGCCAGCAGCTCGGACATATATGGCTACACCTTC
TRBJ1-1	14	TRBV7-2	TRBD1	once	CASSTGTANTEAFF	TGTGCCAGCAGCACCGGGACAGCGAACACTGAAGCTTTCTTT